A selection of T cell receptor beta chains follows, all from one sample in a study of cytomegalovirus exposure and HLA in healthy donors. Profiled with immunoSEQ multiplex PCR; TCRdb holds only in-frame clones, not every one. The profile shows about 110,000 clones, over 65% of them singletons. Sample: PBMCs. The receptors come from a woman under 30 in good health and CMV-seronegative. CDR3s include the opening cysteine and the closing phenylalanine or tryptophan. The D gene is left open where the match is weak. The size of a clone is reported for some rows only, either as once, few or many, or as a class for expanded clones.

>14|NA|TRBV27|TRBD1|TRBJ1-4
TGTGCCAGCAGCAGACAGGGGACTAATGAAAAACTGTTTTTT
CASSRQGTNEKLFF
>13|NA|TRBV27|TRBD1|TRBJ2-7
TGTGCCAGCTCTGACAGGGGTGACTACGAGCAGTACTTC
CASSDRGDYEQYF
>13|NA|TRBV7-2|NA|TRBJ2-2
TGTGCCAGCAACCGACTCAACACCGGGGAGCTGTTTTTT
CASNRLNTGELFF
>15|NA|TRBV11-2|TRBD2|TRBJ2-7
TGTGCCAGCAGCTTTAGACTAGCGGGATCGGGGGAGCAGTACTTC
CASSFRLAGSGEQYF
>12|NA|TRBV30|NA|TRBJ1-2
TGTGCCTGGAGAGGGGGATTCTATGGCTACACCTTC
CAWRGGFYGYTF
>15|NA|TRBV27|NA|TRBJ1-1
TGTGCCAGCAGTTTACGAGGTGGAGGAAACACTGAAGCTTTCTTT
CASSLRGGGNTEAFF
>15|NA|TRBV28|NA|TRBJ2-2
TGTGCCAGCAGACTTTCGGGGGATCCCACCGGGGAGCTGTTTTTT
CASRLSGDPTGELFF
>14|NA|TRBV27|NA|TRBJ2-1
TGTGCCAGCAGCCTAGGACAGATGTACAATGAGCAGTTCTTC
CASSLGQMYNEQFF
>13|NA|TRBV28|NA|TRBJ2-7
TGTGCCAGCAGTTCCCCGAACAACTACGAGCAGTACTTC
CASSSPNNYEQYF
>15|NA|TRBV18|TRBD1|TRBJ1-1
TGTGCCAGCTCACCACCTGTGACAGGGTTCCTAGGAGCTTTCTTT
CASSPPVTGFLGAFF
>14|NA|TRBV7-2|TRBD2|TRBJ2-3
TGTGCCAGCAGGCCGACTAGCGGCACAGATACGCAGTATTTT
CASRPTSGTDTQYF
>14|NA|TRBV7-8|TRBD2|TRBJ2-5
TGTGCCAGCAGCTTACTAGCGGGGGGTGAGACCCAGTACTTC
CASSLLAGGETQYF
>17|NA|TRBV14|TRBD1|TRBJ2-1
TGTGCCAGCAGCCAAGAAGGAGGACAGGGGGCGCAGGGTGAGCAGTTCTTC
CASSQEGGQGAQGEQFF
>16|NA|TRBV4-1|TRBD1|TRBJ1-2
TGCGCCAGCAGCCAAGAGGGGACAGGGGGCAACTATGGCTACACCTTC
CASSQEGTGGNYGYTF
>16|few|TRBV7-9|TRBD2|TRBJ2-1
TGTGCCAGCAGCTCCAGGACTAGCGGGAGTCGTAATGAGCAGTTCTTC
CASSSRTSGSRNEQFF
>12|once|TRBV29-1|NA|TRBJ2-1
TGCAGCGTTGAGGGGCTAGGCAATGAGCAGTTCTTC
CSVEGLGNEQFF
>14|NA|TRBV7-8|TRBD1|TRBJ1-2
TGTGCCAGCAGCTCAGGGGGCGGGGGCTATGGCTACACCTTC
CASSSGGGGYGYTF
>15|NA|TRBV11-3|NA|TRBJ2-1
TGTGCCAGCAGCTTAGGAGGGGAGGTGTACAATGAGCAGTTCTTC
CASSLGGEVYNEQFF
>17|NA|TRBV7-2|NA|TRBJ2-6
TGTGCCAGCAGCTTAGCCGGGGGAATCTCTGGGGCCAACGTCCTGACTTTC
CASSLAGGISGANVLTF
>16|NA|TRBV10-2|NA|TRBJ1-4
TGCGCCAGCAGTGAGTCGATACCGCAAGGGAGTGAAAAACTGTTTTTT
CASSESIPQGSEKLFF
>14|NA|TRBV29-1|TRBD2|TRBJ2-5
TGCAGCGTTGAGAGGCGGGGGGGCGTGGAGACCCAGTACTTC
CSVERRGGVETQYF
>16|NA|TRBV19|NA|TRBJ1-2
TGTGCCAGTAGTATCGTTTCCCTGCGGAGTAACTATGGCTACACCTTC
CASSIVSLRSNYGYTF
>15|NA|TRBV7-2|NA|TRBJ2-3
TGTGCCAGCAGCTTAGTCCACAGAAACACAGATACGCAGTATTTT
CASSLVHRNTDTQYF
>14|NA|TRBV12-5|TRBD1|TRBJ1-1
TGTGCTAGCGGCGGCCAGGGGGCTAGCACTGAAGCTTTCTTT
CASGGQGASTEAFF
>15|once|TRBV27|TRBD2|TRBJ2-7
TGTGCCAGCAGTCCTAGGGGCTCTAGCGGCTACGAGCAGTACTTC
CASSPRGSSGYEQYF
>15|NA|TRBV10-1|NA|TRBJ1-1
TGCGCCAGCATTCCCACTACAGGCGGAAACACTGAAGCTTTCTTT
CASIPTTGGNTEAFF
>16|NA|TRBV5-1|TRBD1|TRBJ1-4
TGCGCCAGCAGGGACACGGGGACAGTAACTAATGAAAAACTGTTTTTT
CASRDTGTVTNEKLFF
>15|NA|TRBV27|NA|TRBJ2-1
TGTGCCAGCAGTCCGGGACAACACTCCTACAATGAGCAGTTCTTC
CASSPGQHSYNEQFF
>13|NA|TRBV2|NA|TRBJ2-1
TGTGCCAGCAGCGAAGACAGGAACAATGAGCAGTTCTTC
CASSEDRNNEQFF
>14|NA|TRBV5-6|NA|TRBJ1-2
TGTGCCAGCAGCCCCCAACAGGAAGGGATTGGCTACACCTTC
CASSPQQEGIGYTF
>16|NA|TRBV25-1|TRBD1|TRBJ1-4
TGTGCCAGCAGTGAGTTACAGGGGGTGGCTAATGAAAAACTGTTTTTT
CASSELQGVANEKLFF
>14|few|TRBV2|TRBD1|TRBJ1-2
TGTGCCGGCAGCGCACAGGGGTTAGGGGGAGGCTACACCTTC
CAGSAQGLGGGYTF
>15|NA|TRBV2|TRBD2|TRBJ2-1
TGTGCCAGTTCAAATCGGGGACTAGCGGGAGATGAGCAGTTCTTC
CASSNRGLAGDEQFF
>15|NA|TRBV6-5|TRBD1|TRBJ2-2
TGTGCCAGCAGTCGGGACAGGTCGAACACCGGGGAGCTGTTTTTT
CASSRDRSNTGELFF
>15|once|TRBV5-1|TRBD1|TRBJ2-7
TGCGCCAGCAGCTTGAGGGGACAGGGGGCGTACGAGCAGTACTTC
CASSLRGQGAYEQYF
>15|NA|TRBV6-1|NA|TRBJ2-5
TGTGCCAGCAAGCGAGCGGAAGATTACCAAGAGACCCAGTACTTC
CASKRAEDYQETQYF
>14|few|TRBV4-1|NA|TRBJ1-1
TGCGCCAGCAGCCAAGGCCAGGACTACACTGAAGCTTTCTTT
CASSQGQDYTEAFF
>12|NA|TRBV9|TRBD1|TRBJ1-1
TGTGCCAGCAGCGAGGGGGCTAATAGGGCTTTCTTT
CASSEGANRAFF
>13|NA|TRBV1|NA|TRBJ2-5
TGCACCAGCAGCCATCGATCCCGGGAGACCCAGTACTTC
CTSSHRSRETQYF
>19|NA|TRBV4-1|NA|TRBJ1-6
TGCGCCAGCAACGCGCCAACGACCGGGGCGGGACCTTATAATTCACCCCTCCACTTT
CASNAPTTGAGPYNSPLHF
>15|NA|TRBV9|TRBD1|TRBJ2-1
TGTGCCAGCAGCGTAGTGGGACAGGGAGTCAATGAGCAGTTCTTC
CASSVVGQGVNEQFF
>15|NA|TRBV6-1|NA|TRBJ1-3
TGTGCCAGCAGTGAATGGTTCAGCTCTGGAAACACCATATATTTT
CASSEWFSSGNTIYF
>17|NA|TRBV6-1|TRBD1|TRBJ1-5
TGTGCCAGCAGTGGGGGGACAGCCCTCTATAGCAATCAGCCCCAGCATTTT
CASSGGTALYSNQPQHF
>16|NA|TRBV7-8|NA|TRBJ2-1
TGTGCCAGCACCCCGCTCCCGGGGGACTCCTACAATGAGCAGTTCTTC
CASTPLPGDSYNEQFF
>14|NA|TRBV5-1|TRBD1|TRBJ1-2
TGCGCCAGCAGCGCACAGGGGGCGCTGGATGGCTACACCTTC
CASSAQGALDGYTF
>16|few|TRBV29-1|TRBD2|TRBJ2-1
TGCAGCGTTGCCCCCGGGACTAGCGGGAGCTACAATGAGCAGTTCTTC
CSVAPGTSGSYNEQFF
>17|few|TRBV6-1|TRBD2|TRBJ2-5
TGTGCCAGCAGTGACACTAGCGGGGGGCAAAAGGCCGAGACCCAGTACTTC
CASSDTSGGQKAETQYF
>15|NA|TRBV15|NA|TRBJ1-5
TGTGCCACCAGCAGAGATCGGCAGGGCAATCAGCCCCAGCATTTT
CATSRDRQGNQPQHF
>13|NA|TRBV28|NA|TRBJ1-5
TGTGCCAGCGAACGCGATAGCAATCAGCCCCAGCATTTT
CASERDSNQPQHF
>15|NA|TRBV27|NA|TRBJ1-2
TGTGCCAGCAGTTTATCGGCAGGGGTTGTTTATGGCTACACCTTC
CASSLSAGVVYGYTF
>14|few|TRBV19|NA|TRBJ1-4
TGTGCCAGTAGTGAGGGAGCAACTAATGAAAAACTGTTTTTT
CASSEGATNEKLFF
>13|NA|TRBV18|NA|TRBJ1-1
TGTGCCAGCTCCTTCCCCGGGAACACTGAAGCTTTCTTT
CASSFPGNTEAFF
>11|few|TRBV28|NA|TRBJ2-1
TGTGCCAGCAGTTTACCAGGGGTGGTGTTCTTC
CASSLPGVVFF
>16|NA|TRBV4-2|NA|TRBJ2-2
TGTGCCAGCAGCCAAGAGTGGCGGGGGAACACCGGGGAGCTGTTTTTT
CASSQEWRGNTGELFF